These T cell receptor beta chains were read from a single sample in a study of response to subunit inactivated influenza vaccine. Each CDR3 protein is one row after TCRdb ran MiXCR on the RT-PCR reads. The sample has roughly 160,000 distinct CDR3 sequences; about 10% are singletons. This specimen consisted of CD8+ T cells sorted from PBMCs, obtained less than 25 months after vaccination. The receptor set was obtained from a man aged 45-69 years who received an inactivated influenza vaccine. Both conserved end residues are part of each CDR3.

CASSQDRAGGFYNEQFF	TRBV4-2	TRBJ2-1
CASSIHRVTEQYF	TRBV19	TRBJ2-7
CASTTKGGGSSYNEQFF	TRBV14	TRBJ2-1
CASSEGAGGANVLTF	TRBV2	TRBJ2-6
CASSPTSGSYNEQFF	TRBV6-1	TRBJ2-1
CAISPAPGQGTYEQYF	TRBV10-3	TRBJ2-7
CASSYYDRVEFSTGELFF	TRBV6-5	TRBJ2-2
CATSDTGNTIYF	TRBV24-1	TRBJ1-3
CASSPTLGGNEQFF	TRBV7-6	TRBJ2-1
CATSAGGTDTQYF	TRBV12-3/TRBV12-4	TRBJ2-3
CASSLSVGLGNIQYF	TRBV27	TRBJ2-4
CASSQVGLRDTIYF	TRBV3-1	TRBJ1-3
CASSTPQPVETQYF	TRBV9	TRBJ2-5
CASSQDWQGIYEQYF	TRBV4-3	TRBJ2-7
CASSYSIGESSYEQYF	TRBV6-2/TRBV6-3	TRBJ2-7
CASSFLTGGYNEQFF	TRBV7-2	TRBJ2-1
CASSPGRGQQPQHF	TRBV6-1	TRBJ1-5
CASSHEGTLAKNIQYF	TRBV27	TRBJ2-4
CASSSLGTGVYEQYF	TRBV7-2	TRBJ2-7
CASSLEAGGGYEQYF	TRBV11-2	TRBJ2-7
CASSAVARGEDEQFF	TRBV12-3/TRBV12-4	TRBJ2-1
CASSSTRGTQYF	TRBV7-8	TRBJ2-5